The clone carrying this TCR beta chain was detected a few times. Its antigen remains unidentified. TCRdb ran MiXCR on the reads and lists one entry per CDR3 protein. The table records approximately 100,000 distinct CDR3 sequences, 23% of them present only once. This sample stems from a study of T cell repertoires in cytomegalovirus infection. Study information: Public signatures in TCR beta pointed to CMV infection and matching HLA type. General study findings and limits: Cumulated frequencies of public TCR beta families served to identify carriers of CMV plus the relevant HLA.

The sequenced sample consisted of CD8+ T cells from PBMCs. The sequence was collected from a human donor in good health (CMV status not recorded). Some clones in this sample may be carry-over from other donors' samples.

The DNA for the CDR3 is TGTGCCAGCAGATCATTTCGAAAACTAGCGGGAGGGCTATTCCCCTACGAGCAGTACTTC. It codes for CASRSFRKLAGGLFPYEQYF. V and J are TRBV12-3 or TRBV12-4 and TRBJ2-7, with 13 bases aligning to TRBD2. The CDR3 totals 20 residues. The V gene end was trimmed by 6 bases and the J gene end by 2 bases; junction bases not matched to a gene: 19.